A single sample gave rise to the 17 T cell receptor beta chains below, sequenced in a study of beta chain features in type 1 diabetes. Broader study findings: There was a moderate but significant shortening of TCRB CDR3s in all four CD4+ subsets of Type 1 diabetes patients.

The antigens of these receptors remain unknown. Expressed TCRB transcripts were sequenced because the isolated RNA had all been reverse transcribed beforehand. Assay used: immunoSEQ multiplex PCR; TCRdb lists only in-frame clones, some missing. The table shows 40,000 to 65,000 clones, with 50% to 75% occurring only once. The sample taken for sequencing was stem cell memory CD4+ T cells from blood. The origin of the receptors is a woman aged 25 to 39 with type 1 diabetes.

The gene calls are TRBV7-9 and TRBJ2-2, with D perhaps matching TRBD1 (5 bases). This CDR3 is 15 amino acids long. Deletions cut 3 bases from V and 6 bases from J, with 14 bases between. Germline CDR1 reads SEHNR; CDR2 reads FQNEAQ (reference sequence). In DNA form, the CDR3 reads TGTGCCAGCAGCTTGGGGCTCATCATCGCCGGGGAGCTGTTTTTT. Encoded protein: CASSLGLIIAGELFF. The full variable domain, its missing parts supplied by reference TRBV7-9 and TRBJ2-2, is DTGVSQNPRHKITKRGQNVTFRCDPISEHNRLYWYRQTLGQGPEFLTYFQNEAQLEKSRLLSDRFSAERPKGSFSTLEIQRTEQGDSAMYLCASSLGLIIAGELFFGEGSRLTVL.

The CDR3 loop is CASSLGGKGMNTEAFF. The CDR3 bases are TGTGCCAGCAGCTTAGGAGGGAAAGGAATGAACACTGAAGCTTTCTTT. V is TRBV7-3 and J is TRBJ1-1; no definite D call. The CDR3 length is 16 residues. Germline V gene data show CDR1 as SGHTA and CDR2 as FQGTGA. Trimming stripped 2 bases from V and 0 bases from J, with 13 bases between.

This clone has a single count. The J gene is TRBJ2-7, the V gene TRBV2; 9 nucleotides match TRBD2. The CDR3 covers 14 residues. CDR1 and CDR2 (germline): SNHLY, FYNNEI. V was clipped by 7 bases and J by 3 bases; unmatched bases: 7. The CDR3 sequence: CASTLPAGGYEQYF. DNA of the CDR3: TGTGCCAGCACCTTGCCAGCGGGGGGCTACGAGCAGTACTTC.

The sample holds a few counts of this clone. The CDR3 bases are TGTGCCAGCAGTTACCCAACGGACGGCGGGCGAGAGACCCAGTACTTC. Its translation: CASSYPTDGGRETQYF. This chain uses TRBV6-5 with TRBJ2-5; the D gene is possibly TRBD2 (5 bases). Germline V gene sequence: CDR1 MNHEY, CDR2 SVGAGI. V dropped 2 bases and J dropped 4 bases, with 17 bases sitting between them. This CDR3 is built from 16 residues.

V usage is TRBV30 and J usage is TRBJ1-2, with 7 bases aligning to TRBD1. Germline V gives CDR1 GTSNPN, CDR2 SVGIG (reference sequence). J lost 2 bases, V lost 4 bases, and 4 bases had no gene match. The CDR3 covers 13 residues. The CDR3 here is CAWMLDRNYGYTF. The CDR3 region has the DNA TGTGCCTGGATGCTGGACAGGAACTATGGCTACACCTTC.

The chain couples TRBV6-5 to TRBJ1-4, with TRBD1 matching over 7 bases. Losses at the gene ends were 6 bases for V and 5 bases for J; bases not matched to a gene: 9. The CDR3 spans 15 residues. The V gene's germline CDR1 is MNHEY and CDR2 SVGAGI. CDR3 in amino acids: CASSRAGQTNEKLFF. In DNA form, the CDR3 reads TGTGCCAGCAGCCGGGCGGGACAGACAAATGAAAAACTGTTTTTT.

J is TRBJ1-3 and V is TRBV7-9; D perhaps matches TRBD1 (5 bases). Germline V CDR1 and CDR2: SEHNR, FQNEAQ (reference sequence). The CDR3 runs 16 residues. V was pared by 2 bases and J by 0 bases, with 11 bases between. The CDR3 sequence is CASSLQAGISGNTIYF. CDR3 DNA sequence: TGTGCCAGCAGCTTACAGGCAGGGATCTCTGGAAACACCATATATTTT. The complete variable domain, with remaining parts taken from reference TRBV7-9 and TRBJ1-3, reads DTGVSQNPRHKITKRGQNVTFRCDPISEHNRLYWYRQTLGQGPEFLTYFQNEAQLEKSRLLSDRFSAERPKGSFSTLEIQRTEQGDSAMYLCASSLQAGISGNTIYFGEGSWLTVV.

This chain uses TRBV5-1 with TRBJ2-5, with TRBD2 as a possible D gene (7 bases). V lost 5 bases and J 5 bases, leaving 13 bases between the germline ends. This CDR3 region has 13 residues. Germline V lookup: CDR1 SGHRS, CDR2 YFSETQ. The CDR3 is CASSLQGGETQYF. CDR3 DNA sequence: TGCGCCAGCAGTTTACAGGGAGGGGAGACCCAGTACTTC.

This clone was observed a handful of times. This chain joins TRBV9 and TRBJ2-5; D perhaps matches TRBD1 (5 bases). Germline V lookup: CDR1 SGDLS, CDR2 YYNGEE. The V end was cut by 0 bases, the J end by 3 bases, with 9 bases between. The CDR3 has 14 residues. CDR3: CASSVGPGKETQYF. In DNA, the CDR3 is TGTGCCAGCAGCGTAGGACCAGGGAAAGAGACCCAGTACTTC.

This clone was seen more than once but under ten times. The CDR3 loop is CASSQTGRYNEQFF. The CDR3 nucleotides read TGTGCCAGCAGCCAAACGGGGAGATACAATGAGCAGTTCTTC. This chain uses TRBV14 with TRBJ2-1; D perhaps matches TRBD2 (5 bases). Germline V gene data show CDR1 as SGHDN and CDR2 as FVKESK. This CDR3 spans 14 amino acids. Trimming stripped 2 bases from V and 4 bases from J, with 9 bases between. Together with reference TRBV14 and TRBJ2-1, the CDR3 gives the full variable domain: EAGVTQFPSHSVIEKGQTVTLRCDPISGHDNLYWYRRVMGKEIKFLLHFVKESKQDESGMPNNRFLAERTGGTYSTLKVQPAELEDSGVYFCASSQTGRYNEQFFGPGTRLTVL.

This rearrangement joins TRBV18 to TRBJ1-1; 10 bases agree with TRBD1. The germline V gene encodes CDR1 KGHSH and CDR2 LQKENI. There are 16 residues in the CDR3. V shed 3 bases, J shed 5 bases, and the junction held 9 bases outside the gene matches. The CDR3: CASSPLGTGARTEAFF. As DNA, the CDR3 is TGTGCCAGCTCACCCCTAGGGACAGGGGCGCGGACTGAAGCTTTCTTT. Looking up the rest from reference TRBV18 and TRBJ1-1 gives the full variable domain: NAGVMQNPRHLVRRRGQEARLRCSPMKGHSHVYWYRQLPEEGLKFMVYLQKENIIDESGMPKERFSAEFPKEGPSILRIQQVVRGDSAAYFCASSPLGTGARTEAFFGQGTRLTVV.

The sample holds a few counts of this clone. The V gene is TRBV5-1, the J gene TRBJ1-2, with TRBD1 as a possible D gene (5 bases). The CDR3 totals 15 residues. Trimming left V 0 bases short and J 4 bases short, with 13 bases between. Germline lookup yields CDR1 SGHRS and CDR2 YFSETQ. The CDR3 nucleotides are TGCGCCAGCAGCTTGGATCAGGGAAGGAGCTATGGCTACACCTTC. Translation gives CASSLDQGRSYGYTF.

The chain joins TRBV10-3 to TRBJ2-5; 7 nucleotides match TRBD1. Trimming removed 4 bases from V and 2 bases from J; junction bases left unmatched: 7. The CDR3 covers 15 residues. The germline gives CDR1 ENHRY, CDR2 SYGVKD. The chain's CDR3 is CAISGPGRGQETQYF. The CDR3 region has the DNA TGTGCCATCAGTGGCCCCGGCAGGGGGCAAGAGACCCAGTACTTC.

The V call is TRBV21-1, the J call TRBJ1-3. TRBV21-1 has pseudogene status. This CDR3 comprises 18 residues. CDR3 nucleotide sequence: TGTGCCAGCAGGATCCCAGGAGGAACAGCTAGCTCTGGAAACACCATATATTTT. It yields the protein CASRIPGGTASSGNTIYF.

In this sample, this clone turned up once. The DNA of the CDR3 is TGTGCCATCAGTGTTAATTCCAAAAACATTCAGTACTTC. Encoded protein: CAISVNSKNIQYF. This rearrangement joins TRBV10-3 to TRBJ2-4; D call uncertain. CDR3 size: 13 residues. The V end was cut by 4 bases, the J end by 2 bases, with 6 bases between. The germline V gene encodes CDR1 ENHRY and CDR2 SYGVKD.

V gene TRBV27 combines with J gene TRBJ2-5; the match to TRBD2 covers 8 bases. J gave up 1 base and V 6 bases, and 7 bases lay outside the gene matches. CDR1 is MNHEY and CDR2 is SMNVEV in the germline V gene (reference sequence). CDR3 length: 15 residues. The CDR3 spells CASSSPAGGQETQYF. CDR3 coding DNA: TGTGCCAGCAGCTCTCCTGCGGGAGGCCAAGAGACCCAGTACTTC.

The rearrangement joins TRBV30 to TRBJ1-2, with 7 bases that match TRBD1. The CDR3 is 13 residues long. J was trimmed by 6 bases and V by 5 bases; bases with no gene match: 9. Germline V gene lookup returns CDR1 GTSNPN and CDR2 SVGIG (reference sequence). The DNA of the CDR3 is TGTGCCTGGGGTGCGACAGGGACGAATGGCTACACCTTC. It codes for CAWGATGTNGYTF.